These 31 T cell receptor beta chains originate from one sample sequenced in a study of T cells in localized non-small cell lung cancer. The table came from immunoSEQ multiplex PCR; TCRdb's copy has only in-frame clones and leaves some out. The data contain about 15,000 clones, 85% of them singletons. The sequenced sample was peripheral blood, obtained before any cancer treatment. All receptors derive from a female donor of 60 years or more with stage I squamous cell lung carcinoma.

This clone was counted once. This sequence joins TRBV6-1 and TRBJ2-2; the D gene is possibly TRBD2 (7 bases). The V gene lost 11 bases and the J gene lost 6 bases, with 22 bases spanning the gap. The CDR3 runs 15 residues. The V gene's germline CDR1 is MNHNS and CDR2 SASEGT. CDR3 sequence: CAHQGGVASSGELFF. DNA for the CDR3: TGTGCCCACCAAGGGGGGGTAGCTTCTTCCGGGGAGCTGTTTTTT.

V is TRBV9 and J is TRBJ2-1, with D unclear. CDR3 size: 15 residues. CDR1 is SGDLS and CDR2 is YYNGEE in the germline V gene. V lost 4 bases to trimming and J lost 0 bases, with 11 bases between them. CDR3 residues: CASSPGPSSYNEQFF. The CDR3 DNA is TGTGCCAGCAGCCCCGGTCCCTCCTCCTACAATGAGCAGTTCTTC.

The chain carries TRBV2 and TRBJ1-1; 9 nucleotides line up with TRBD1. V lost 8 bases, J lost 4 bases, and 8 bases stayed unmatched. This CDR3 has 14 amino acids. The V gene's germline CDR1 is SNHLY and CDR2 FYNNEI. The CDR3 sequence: CASSSMGQGTEAFF. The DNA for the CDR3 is TGTGCCAGCTCGTCAATGGGACAGGGCACTGAAGCTTTCTTT.

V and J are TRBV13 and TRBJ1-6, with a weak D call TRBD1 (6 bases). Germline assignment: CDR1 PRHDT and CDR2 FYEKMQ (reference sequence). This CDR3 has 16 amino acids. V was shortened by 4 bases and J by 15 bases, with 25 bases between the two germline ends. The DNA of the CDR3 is TGTGCCAGCAGCTCGACCCCCGGGACACAGTTAAAGTACCTCCACTTT. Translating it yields CASSSTPGTQLKYLHF. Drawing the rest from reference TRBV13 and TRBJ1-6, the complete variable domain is AAGVIQSPRHLIKEKRETATLKCYPIPRHDTVYWYQQGPGQDPQFLISFYEKMQSDKGSIPDRFSAQQFSDYHSELNMSSLELGDSALYFCASSSTPGTQLKYLHFGNGTRLTVT.

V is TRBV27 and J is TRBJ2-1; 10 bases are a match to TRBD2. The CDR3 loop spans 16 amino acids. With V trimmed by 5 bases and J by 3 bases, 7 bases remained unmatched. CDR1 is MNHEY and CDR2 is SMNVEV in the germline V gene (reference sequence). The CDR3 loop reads CASSTRTSGNYNEQFF. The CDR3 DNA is TGTGCCAGCAGTACTCGGACTAGCGGCAACTACAATGAGCAGTTCTTC.

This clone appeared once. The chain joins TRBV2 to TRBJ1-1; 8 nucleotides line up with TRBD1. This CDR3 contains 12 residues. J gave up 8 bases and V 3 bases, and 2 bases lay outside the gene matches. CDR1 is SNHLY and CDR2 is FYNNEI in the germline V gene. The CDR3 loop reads CASSDRGLEAFF. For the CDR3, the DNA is TGTGCCAGCAGTGACAGGGGGCTGGAAGCTTTCTTT.

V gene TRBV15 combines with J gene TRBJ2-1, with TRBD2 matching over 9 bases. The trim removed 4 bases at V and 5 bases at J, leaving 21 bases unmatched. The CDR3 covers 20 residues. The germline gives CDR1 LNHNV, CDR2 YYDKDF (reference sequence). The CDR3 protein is CATSKPLRTSVYYPDNEQFF. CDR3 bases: TGTGCCACCAGCAAGCCTCTTAGGACTAGCGTCTACTACCCTGACAATGAGCAGTTCTTC.

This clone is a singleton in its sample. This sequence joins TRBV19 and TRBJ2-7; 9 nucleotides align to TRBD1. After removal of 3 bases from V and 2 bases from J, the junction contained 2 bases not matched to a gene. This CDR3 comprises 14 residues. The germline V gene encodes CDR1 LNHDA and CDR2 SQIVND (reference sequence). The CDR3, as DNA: TGTGCCAGTAGTATCGGGACAGGGACCTACGAGCAGTACTTC. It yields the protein CASSIGTGTYEQYF.

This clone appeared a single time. CDR3 sequence reads: CASSQAGQTEAFF. The DNA of the CDR3 is TGCGCCAGCAGCCAAGCGGGACAGACTGAAGCTTTCTTT. This chain links TRBV4-1 with TRBJ1-1; 7 nucleotides match TRBD1. This CDR3 is built from 13 residues. In germline, CDR1 is MGHRA, CDR2 YSYEKL. V lost 1 base, J lost 5 bases, and 1 base stayed unmatched.

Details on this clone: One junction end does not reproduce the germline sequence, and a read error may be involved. CDR3 sequence (DNA): TGTGCCAGCAGCTTGGGGGAGGGGATAGGGCCCCAGCATTTT. It codes for CASSLGEGIGPQHF. The chain joins TRBV5-3 to TRBJ1-5; weak D call: TRBD1 (5 bases). TRBV5-3 qualifies as an ORF whose function is uncertain. The CDR3 sequence is 14 residues long.

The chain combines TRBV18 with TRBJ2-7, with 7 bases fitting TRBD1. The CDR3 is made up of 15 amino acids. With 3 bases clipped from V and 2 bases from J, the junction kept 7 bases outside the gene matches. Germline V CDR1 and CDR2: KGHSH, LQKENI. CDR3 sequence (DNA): TGTGCCAGCTCACCTGAGGGGGCGTATGCCTACGAGCAGTACTTC. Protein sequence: CASSPEGAYAYEQYF.

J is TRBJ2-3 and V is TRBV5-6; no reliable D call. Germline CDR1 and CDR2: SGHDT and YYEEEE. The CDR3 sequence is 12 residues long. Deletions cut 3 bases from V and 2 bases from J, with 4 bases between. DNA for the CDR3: TGTGCCAGCAGCTGGCTCACAGATACGCAGTATTTT. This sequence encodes CASSWLTDTQYF.

The CDR3 DNA reads TGTGCCAGCAGCCGGACTAGCGGGAACACCGGGGAGCTGTTTTTT. Translating it yields CASSRTSGNTGELFF. The chain combines TRBV7-7 with TRBJ2-2, with 10 positions matching TRBD2. Germline V gene sequence: CDR1 SSHAT, CDR2 FNYEAQ (reference sequence). This CDR3 region has 15 residues. V shed 5 bases and J 1 base; nucleotides not matched to a gene: 1.

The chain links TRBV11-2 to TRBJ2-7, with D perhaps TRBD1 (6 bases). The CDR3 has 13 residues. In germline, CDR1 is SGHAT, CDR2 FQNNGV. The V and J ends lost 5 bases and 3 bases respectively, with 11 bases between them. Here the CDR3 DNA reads TGTGCCAGCAGCCCCGGACAGTACTACGAGCAGTACTTC. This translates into CASSPGQYYEQYF.

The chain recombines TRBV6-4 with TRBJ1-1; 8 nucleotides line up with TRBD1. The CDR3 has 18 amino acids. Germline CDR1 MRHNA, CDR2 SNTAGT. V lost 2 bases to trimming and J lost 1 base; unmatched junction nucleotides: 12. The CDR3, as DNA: TGTGCCAGCAGTGACCAGACAGGGGAGTTGAGGGAGAACACTGAAGCTTTCTTT. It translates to CASSDQTGELRENTEAFF.

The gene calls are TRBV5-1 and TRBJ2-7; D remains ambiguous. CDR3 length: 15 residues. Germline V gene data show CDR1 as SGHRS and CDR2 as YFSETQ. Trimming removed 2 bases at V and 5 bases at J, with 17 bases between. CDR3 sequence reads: CASSFLARDLNEQYF. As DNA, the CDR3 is TGCGCCAGCAGCTTCTTAGCAAGGGATTTAAACGAGCAGTACTTC.

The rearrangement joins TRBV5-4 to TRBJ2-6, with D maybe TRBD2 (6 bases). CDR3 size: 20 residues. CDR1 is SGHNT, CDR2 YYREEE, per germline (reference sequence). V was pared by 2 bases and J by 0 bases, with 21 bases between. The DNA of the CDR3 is TGTGCCAGCAGCTTTGTCCTGACTAGGACCGATTACTCTGGGGCCAACGTCCTGACTTTC. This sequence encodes CASSFVLTRTDYSGANVLTF.

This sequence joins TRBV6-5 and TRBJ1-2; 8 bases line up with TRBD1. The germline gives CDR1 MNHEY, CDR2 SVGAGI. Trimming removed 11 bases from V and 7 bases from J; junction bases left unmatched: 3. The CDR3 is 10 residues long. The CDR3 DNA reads TGTGCCGGACAGGGTTCTGGCTACACCTTC. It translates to CAGQGSGYTF.

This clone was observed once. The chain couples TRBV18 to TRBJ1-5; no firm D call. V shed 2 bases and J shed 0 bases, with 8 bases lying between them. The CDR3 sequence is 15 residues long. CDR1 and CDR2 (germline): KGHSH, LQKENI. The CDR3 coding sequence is TGTGCCAGCTCACCATCCGTGAATAGCAATCAGCCCCAGCATTTT. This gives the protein CASSPSVNSNQPQHF.

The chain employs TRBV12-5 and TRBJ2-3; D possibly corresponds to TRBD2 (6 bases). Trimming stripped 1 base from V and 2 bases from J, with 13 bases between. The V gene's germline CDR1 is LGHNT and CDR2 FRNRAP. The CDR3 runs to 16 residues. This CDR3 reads CASGLDGTFNTDTQYF. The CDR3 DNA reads TGTGCTAGTGGTTTGGACGGGACTTTTAACACAGATACGCAGTATTTT.

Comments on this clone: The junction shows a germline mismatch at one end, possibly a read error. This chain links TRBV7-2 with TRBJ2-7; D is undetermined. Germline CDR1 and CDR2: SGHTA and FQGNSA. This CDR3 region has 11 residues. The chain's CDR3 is CASSLGQIPFF. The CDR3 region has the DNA TGTGCCAGCAGCTTAGGGCAGATTCCCTTCTTC.

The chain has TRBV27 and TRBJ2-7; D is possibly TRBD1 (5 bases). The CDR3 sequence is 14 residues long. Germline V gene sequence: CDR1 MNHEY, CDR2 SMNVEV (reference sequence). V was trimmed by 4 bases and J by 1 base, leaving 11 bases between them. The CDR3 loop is CASSSSDRSYEQYF. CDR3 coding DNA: TGTGCCAGCAGTTCTTCCGACAGATCCTACGAGCAGTACTTC.

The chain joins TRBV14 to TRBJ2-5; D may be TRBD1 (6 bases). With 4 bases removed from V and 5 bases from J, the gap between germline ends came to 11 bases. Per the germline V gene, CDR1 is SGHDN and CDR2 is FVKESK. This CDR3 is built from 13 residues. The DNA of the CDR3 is TGTGCCAGCAGCCTTACAGGGTGGGAGACCCAGTACTTC. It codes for CASSLTGWETQYF.

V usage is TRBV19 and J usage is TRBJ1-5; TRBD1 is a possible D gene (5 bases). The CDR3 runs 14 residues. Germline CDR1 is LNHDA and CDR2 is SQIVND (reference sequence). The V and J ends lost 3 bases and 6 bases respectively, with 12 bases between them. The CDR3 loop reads CASSIPGGGQPQHF. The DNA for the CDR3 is TGTGCCAGTAGTATCCCCGGGGGGGGTCAGCCCCAGCATTTT.

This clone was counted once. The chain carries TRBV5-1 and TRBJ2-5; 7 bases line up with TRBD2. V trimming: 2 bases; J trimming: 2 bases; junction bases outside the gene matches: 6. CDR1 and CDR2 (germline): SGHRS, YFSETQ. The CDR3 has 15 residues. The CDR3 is CASSFGAGPQETQYF. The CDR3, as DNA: TGCGCCAGCAGCTTCGGAGCGGGACCTCAAGAGACCCAGTACTTC. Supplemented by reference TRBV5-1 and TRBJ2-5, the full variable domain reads KAGVTQTPRYLIKTRGQQVTLSCSPISGHRSVSWYQQTPGQGLQFLFEYFSETQRNKGNFPGRFSGRQFSNSRSEMNVSTLELGDSALYLCASSFGAGPQETQYFGPGTRLLVL.

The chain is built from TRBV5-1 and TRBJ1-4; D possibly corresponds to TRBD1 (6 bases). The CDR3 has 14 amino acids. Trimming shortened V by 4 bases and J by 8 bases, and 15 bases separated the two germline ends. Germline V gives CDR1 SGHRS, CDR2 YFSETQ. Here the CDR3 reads CASSRRGGEEKLFF. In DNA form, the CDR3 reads TGCGCCAGCAGCCGGAGGGGGGGCGAAGAAAAACTGTTTTTT.

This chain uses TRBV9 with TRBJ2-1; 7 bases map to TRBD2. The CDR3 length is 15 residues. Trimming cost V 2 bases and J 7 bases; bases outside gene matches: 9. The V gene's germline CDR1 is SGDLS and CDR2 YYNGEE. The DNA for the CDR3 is TGTGCCAGCAGCGTCTTCCGGGACTATTCGAATGAGCAGTTCTTC. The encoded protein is CASSVFRDYSNEQFF.

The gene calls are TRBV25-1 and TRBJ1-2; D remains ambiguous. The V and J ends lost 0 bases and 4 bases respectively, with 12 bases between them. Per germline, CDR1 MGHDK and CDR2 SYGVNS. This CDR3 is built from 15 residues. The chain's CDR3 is CASSEYSGRSYGYTF. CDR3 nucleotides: TGTGCCAGCAGTGAATATTCGGGCAGGTCCTATGGCTACACCTTC.

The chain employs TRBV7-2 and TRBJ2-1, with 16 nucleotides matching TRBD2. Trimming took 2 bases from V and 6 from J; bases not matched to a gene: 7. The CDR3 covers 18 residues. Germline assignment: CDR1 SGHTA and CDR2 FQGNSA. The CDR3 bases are TGTGCCAGCAGCTTACCGGGACTAGCGGGAGGGCCAAGCAATGAGCAGTTCTTC. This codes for CASSLPGLAGGPSNEQFF.

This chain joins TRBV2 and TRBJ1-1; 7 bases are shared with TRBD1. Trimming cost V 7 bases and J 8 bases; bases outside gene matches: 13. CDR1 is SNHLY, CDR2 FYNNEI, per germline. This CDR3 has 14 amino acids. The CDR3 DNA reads TGTGCCAGCATTCTTTCCGCAGGACAGGTGGAAGCTTTCTTT. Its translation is CASILSAGQVEAFF.

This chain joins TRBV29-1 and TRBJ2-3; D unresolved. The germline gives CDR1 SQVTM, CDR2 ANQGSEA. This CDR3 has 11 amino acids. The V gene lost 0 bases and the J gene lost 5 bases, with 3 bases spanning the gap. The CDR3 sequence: CSVEDLDTQYF. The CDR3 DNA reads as TGCAGCGTTGAAGACTTAGATACGCAGTATTTT.